This TCR beta chain was identified in a study of a mutant IDH1 vaccine in newly diagnosed glioma. As for the study in general: The sex distribution of treated patients was around 60% male and about 38% female, with a mean age of around 40 years. The therapy given earlier, which was standard therapy, consisted of radiotherapy, temozolomide, or both, and most of the patients received both.

The time point denotes: week 35, safety follow-up. What each vaccine dose contained was 300 ug of mutant IDH1 20-mer peptide, accompanied by topical imiquimod. The repertoire was sequenced with immunoSEQ multiplex PCR; TCRdb's copy has only in-frame clones and lacks some. The sample contains around 26,000 clones, around four fifths of which appear only once. About this clone itself: The antigen remains unidentified.

The receptor was isolated from a man younger than 45 with glioma. The specimen comprised PBMCs, sampled from a glioma patient whose treatment included an IDH1 peptide vaccine.

CDR3 protein: CASSYSGDRGSGYTF. The CDR3 DNA sequence: TGTGCCAGCAGTTACTCCGGGGACAGGGGGAGTGGCTACACCTTC. The chain links TRBV6-6 to TRBJ1-2; 11 bases line up with TRBD1. CDR3 length: 15 amino acids. The germline V gene encodes CDR1 MNHNY and CDR2 SVGAGI (reference sequence). After removal of 0 bases from V and 7 bases from J, the junction contained 4 bases not matched to a gene.